This T cell receptor beta chain emerged from a study of cytomegalovirus exposure and HLA in healthy donors. The CDR3 runs to 15 residues. Trimming took 4 bases from V and 5 from J; bases not matched to a gene: 8. Looked up from germline, CDR1 is SGHRS and CDR2 is YFSETQ. PCR employed 60 Vbeta and 13 Jbeta primers. Clones were read by immunoSEQ multiplex PCR, and TCRdb kept only the in-frame ones, dropping some. The sample includes 150,000 or so clones. The chain couples TRBV5-1 to TRBJ2-2, with TRBD2 identical over 7 bases. The specimen was PBMCs. The sequence was obtained from a man aged 25 to 40 in good health and CMV-seronegative. CDR3 DNA: TGCGCCAGCAGCACCAGCGGGGAGTATACCGGGGAGCTGTTTTTT. Protein: CASSTSGEYTGELFF.